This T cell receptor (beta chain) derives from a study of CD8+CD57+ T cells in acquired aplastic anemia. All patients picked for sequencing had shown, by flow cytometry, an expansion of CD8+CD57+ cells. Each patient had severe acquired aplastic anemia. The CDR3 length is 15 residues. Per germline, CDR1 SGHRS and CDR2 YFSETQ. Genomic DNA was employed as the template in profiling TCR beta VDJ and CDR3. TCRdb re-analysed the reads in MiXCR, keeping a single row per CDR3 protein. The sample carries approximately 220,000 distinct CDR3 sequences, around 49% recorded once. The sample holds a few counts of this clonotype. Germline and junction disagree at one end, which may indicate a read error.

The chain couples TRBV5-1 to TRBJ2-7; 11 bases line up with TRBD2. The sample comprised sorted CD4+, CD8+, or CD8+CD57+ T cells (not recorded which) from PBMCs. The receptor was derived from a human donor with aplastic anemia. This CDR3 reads CAGRGVAGGPGEQYF. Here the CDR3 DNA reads TGCGCCGGCAGGGGTGTAGCGGGGGGGCCGGGCGAGCAGTACTTC.